The source of this TCR beta chain is a study of Ad26.COV2.S vaccination and SARS-CoV-2 variants (dated by TCRdb to the early 2020s). The study in broad terms: Donors in the vaccine arm were drawn from COV1001, a multicentre, randomized, double-blind, placebo-controlled phase I-IIa trial testing Ad26.COV2.S in healthy adults. Ad26.COV2.S was given intramuscularly at 5x10^10 or 1x10^11 viral particles, as a single shot or as two shots 56 days apart. TCRbeta repertoire sequencing was used to assess the specificity and breadth of SARS-CoV-2-reactive T cell receptors after Ad26.COV2.S vaccination. A total of around 32 samples were included in the TCR-sequenced set, comprising around 19 Ad26.COV2.S vaccine recipients, 5 placebo recipients and 8 SARS-CoV-2 convalescent individuals. Participants in the trial were split at random into five groups of five each, receiving low-dose or high-dose Ad26.COV2.S once or twice, or else placebo on both occasions. Blinding of investigators to trial group allocation was maintained during experiments and outcome assessment.

From its cysteine to its phenylalanine, the CDR3 spans 14 amino acids. The kept DNA is CDR3 alone, 42 bases in frame from the first base. Taken from the germline V gene (reference sequence), the CDR1 and CDR2 loops are LGHDT and YNNKEL. At the junction V is shortened by 4 bases and J by 4 bases, with 13 bases in between. The sample's treatment or condition, from its label and the paper: around 19 received Ad26.COV2.S at low or high dose, single or two shots; 5 received placebo; per-sample allocation not given. Repertoires of vaccine and placebo recipients were sequenced from samples collected on day 63 after the first injection. In Cohort 1b, 25 adults aged 18-55 years were enrolled at a single site in Boston, USA, between 29 July and 7 August 2020. Ad26.COV2.S was a replication-incompetent adenovirus type 26 vector that expressed a prefusion-stabilized SARS-CoV-2 spike protein derived from the original Wuhan strain.

With regard to this clone: The antigen it binds to is not known. The record has no base qualities; no much larger clone is one base away.

Results the study describes overall, beyond this receptor: Comparing responses between vaccine doses or regimens was not something the study was powered to do. Compared with placebo recipients, Ad26.COV2.S recipients showed higher spike-specific TCR breadth (P = 0.0014). It was noted by the authors that total T cell responses may have been underestimated by the TCR breadth and depth analyses. Substantial breadth of spike-specific CD8+ and CD4+ T cell responses was reported after vaccination. Vaccine and placebo recipients had comparable non-spike TCR breadth, which fits with the vaccine containing only spike.

TCRbeta CDR3 regions were sequenced with the immunoSEQ Assay. After extraction, genomic DNA underwent amplification by bias-controlled multiplex PCR, followed by high-throughput sequencing. On the study's bioinformatics: To quantify the absolute abundance of every unique TCRbeta CDR3 region, sequences were collapsed and filtered. Usable DNA was measured by amplifying reference genes present in all nucleated cells, and TCRbeta template counts were normalized to that usable DNA to estimate T cell fraction. Repertoire TCRs were annotated as SARS-CoV-2-specific when V gene, CDR3 amino acid sequence and J gene were exactly matched to a known reactive TCR set. MIRA supplied the reference SARS-CoV-2 TCR set, which was filtered for enrichment in COVID-19-positive ImmuneCODE repertoires so that public or cross-reactive TCRs were removed. Using the MIRA antigens, annotated TCRs were further analysed by specific ORF or by position within an ORF. Breadth was defined as annotated unique rearrangements over total unique productive rearrangements; depth was the summed frequency of those rearrangements. Two-sided Wilcoxon rank-sum tests were applied when comparing TCR breadth between groups. TCRdb carries this immuneACCESS record with in-frame sequences only. Its versions omit some clonotypes, under half of them owing to an unresolved V gene in the studies checked, with the rest unexplained. D and trimming come from the DNA, and the V and J calls and clone size come from that table. Present in this sample are a few hundred thousand clones, about four fifths of which were seen just once. The ten largest make up almost 7.5% of the sample.

The clonotype comes from a person between 18 and 60 years old who received the Ad26.COV2.S COVID-19 vaccine or a placebo. In this chain, TRBV3-1 (or the pseudogene TRBV3-2) is recombined with TRBJ1-1, with no D gene named confidently. The sequenced sample was peripheral blood, obtained in a trial of Ad26.COV2.S vaccine versus placebo. The nucleotides are TGTGCCAGCAGCCCGGAAACACGGGGCACTGAAGCTTTCTTT. Translation gives CASSPETRGTEAFF.